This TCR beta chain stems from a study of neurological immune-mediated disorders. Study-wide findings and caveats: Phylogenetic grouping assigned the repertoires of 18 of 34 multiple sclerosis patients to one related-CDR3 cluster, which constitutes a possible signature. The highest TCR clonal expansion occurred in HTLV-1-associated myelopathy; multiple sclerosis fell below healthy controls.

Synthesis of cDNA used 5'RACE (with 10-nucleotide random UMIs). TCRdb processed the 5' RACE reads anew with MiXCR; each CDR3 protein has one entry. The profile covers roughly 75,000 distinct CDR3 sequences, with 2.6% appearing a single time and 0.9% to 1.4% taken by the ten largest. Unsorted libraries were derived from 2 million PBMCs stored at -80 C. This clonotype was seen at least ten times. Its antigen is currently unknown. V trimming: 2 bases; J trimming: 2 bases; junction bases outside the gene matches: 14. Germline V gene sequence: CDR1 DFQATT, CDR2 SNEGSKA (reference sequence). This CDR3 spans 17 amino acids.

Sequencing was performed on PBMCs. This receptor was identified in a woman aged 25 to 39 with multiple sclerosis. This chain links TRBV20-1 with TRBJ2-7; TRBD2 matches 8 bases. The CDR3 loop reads CSARREGRNSDTYEQYF. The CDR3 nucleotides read TGCAGTGCTAGACGGGAGGGCCGAAATTCAGATACCTACGAGCAGTACTTC.